These 2 T cell receptor beta chains originate from one sample sequenced in a study of blood T cell repertoires in COVID-19. Sequencing was performed with immunoSEQ multiplex PCR; in TCRdb, only in-frame clones are kept and a portion is missing. The sample lists around 160,000 clones; just under 90% were seen once. Sequencing used peripheral blood. These receptors were obtained from a woman in her seventies with COVID-19, enrolled during active disease.

The genes are TRBV9 and TRBJ2-7; D gene ambiguous. CDR1 SGDLS and CDR2 YYNGEE come from the germline V gene. The V and J ends lost 0 bases and 0 bases respectively, with 7 bases between them. The CDR3 is made up of 14 amino acids. CDR3 coding DNA: TGTGCCAGCAGCGTAGGAGGCAGCTCCTACGAGCAGTACTTC. Amino acid sequence: CASSVGGSSYEQYF.

This clone has just a few counts. V gene TRBV27 combines with J gene TRBJ1-2, with D possibly being TRBD1 (5 bases). With 6 bases removed from V and 3 bases from J, the gap between germline ends came to 17 bases. Germline CDR1 is MNHEY and CDR2 is SMNVEV (reference sequence). The CDR3 length is 15 residues. The CDR3 protein is CASRPNLGGHYGYTF. CDR3 DNA: TGTGCCAGCAGGCCTAACCTCGGGGGTCACTATGGCTACACCTTC.